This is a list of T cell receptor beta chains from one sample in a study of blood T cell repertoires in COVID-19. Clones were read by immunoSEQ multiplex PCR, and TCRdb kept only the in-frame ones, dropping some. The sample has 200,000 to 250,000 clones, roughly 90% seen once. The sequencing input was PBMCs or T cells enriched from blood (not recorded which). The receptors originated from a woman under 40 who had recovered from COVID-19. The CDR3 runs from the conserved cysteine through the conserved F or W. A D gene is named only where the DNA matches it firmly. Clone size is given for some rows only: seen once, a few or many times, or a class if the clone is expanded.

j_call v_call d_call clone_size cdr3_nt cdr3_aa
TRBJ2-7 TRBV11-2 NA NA TGTGCCAGCAGCTTATTTGGTTCAGGGCTAAACTTCGAGCAGTACTTC CASSLFGSGLNFEQYF
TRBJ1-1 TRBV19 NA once TGTGCCAGTAGTAGGTCAACAGGGTTGGACACTGAAGCTTTCTTT CASSRSTGLDTEAFF
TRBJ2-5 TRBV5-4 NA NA TGTGCCAGCAGCGGGAGTGGAGAGACCCAGTACTTC CASSGSGETQYF
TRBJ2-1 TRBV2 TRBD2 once TGTGCCAGCAGACCCGGACTAGCTGTATACAATGAGCAGTTCTTC CASRPGLAVYNEQFF
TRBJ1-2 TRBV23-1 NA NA TGCGCCAGCAGGCGTTGGATTGAGGTCCAGGGATGTAACTATGGCTACACCTTC CASRRWIEVQGCNYGYTF
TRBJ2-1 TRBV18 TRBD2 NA TGTGCCAGCTCTTTCGGGACTACCTACAATGAGCAGTTCTTC CASSFGTTYNEQFF
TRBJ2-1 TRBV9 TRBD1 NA TGTGCCAGCAGCGTAGGTCTGGACAGGCGCTACAATGAGCAGTTCTTC CASSVGLDRRYNEQFF
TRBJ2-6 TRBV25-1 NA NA TGTGCCAGCAGTGACCCGGCTGGGGCCAACGTCCTGACTTTC CASSDPAGANVLTF
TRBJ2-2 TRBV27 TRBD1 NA TGTGCCAGCAATCCGGGACAGGGGTACACCGGGGAGCTGTTTTTT CASNPGQGYTGELFF
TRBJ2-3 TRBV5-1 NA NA TGCGCCAGCAGCTTGAGTAGCGGCCTACGCACAGATACGCAGTATTTT CASSLSSGLRTDTQYF
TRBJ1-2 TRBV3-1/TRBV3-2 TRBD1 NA TGTGCCAGCAGCCTCCTAGCCCGGCAGGGGGCCCCTCTATCGGGCTATGGCTACACCTTC CASSLLARQGAPLSGYGYTF
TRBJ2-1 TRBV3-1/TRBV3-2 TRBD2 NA TGTGCCAGCGCCCCCGTAGCGGGAGGTACGAGCTCCTACAATGAGCAGTTCTTC CASAPVAGGTSSYNEQFF
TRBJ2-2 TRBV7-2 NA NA TGTGCCAGCAGCTCCTGGGGGGGGGCCAACACCGGGGAGCTGTTTTTT CASSSWGGANTGELFF
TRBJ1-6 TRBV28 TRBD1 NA TGTGCCAGCAGTGGACAGGATTTGTATTCACCCCTCCACTTT CASSGQDLYSPLHF
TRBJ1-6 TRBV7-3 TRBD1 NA TGTGCCAGCAGCTTGGACAGGGCGTATAATTCACCCCTCCACTTT CASSLDRAYNSPLHF
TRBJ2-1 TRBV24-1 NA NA TGTGCCACCAGTGATTTAGATGACAGGCCCAATGAGCAGTTCTTC CATSDLDDRPNEQFF
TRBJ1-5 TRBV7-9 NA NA TGTGCCAGCAGCTTATCAGGGGGCAATCAGCCCCAGCATTTT CASSLSGGNQPQHF
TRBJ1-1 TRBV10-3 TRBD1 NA TGTGCCATCAGTGAGTCGGGACAGAAGAACACTGAAGCTTTCTTT CAISESGQKNTEAFF
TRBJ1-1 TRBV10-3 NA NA TGTGCCATCAGTGAACCGGGGATGAACACTGAAGCTTTCTTT CAISEPGMNTEAFF
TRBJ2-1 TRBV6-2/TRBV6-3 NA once TGTGCCAGCAGTTACCCTAGCCCAGACAATGAGCAGTTCTTC CASSYPSPDNEQFF
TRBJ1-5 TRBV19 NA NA TGTGCCAGTAGTATCCAGGCCGGGGGACCCCAGCATTTT CASSIQAGGPQHF
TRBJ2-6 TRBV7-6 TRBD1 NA TGTGCCAGCAGCTTGAGACAGGGACGCTCTGGGGCCAACGTCCTGACTTTC CASSLRQGRSGANVLTF
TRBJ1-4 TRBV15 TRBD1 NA TGTGCCACCAGCCTCAGGGGGCCAGGGGATGAAAAACTGTTTTTT CATSLRGPGDEKLFF
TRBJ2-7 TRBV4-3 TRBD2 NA TGCGCCAGCAGCGAGGGACTAGCGGGGATCGAGCAGTACTTC CASSEGLAGIEQYF
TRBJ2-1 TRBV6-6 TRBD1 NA TGTGCCAGCAGTTACGGACAGGGGCTACACAATGAGCAGTTCTTC CASSYGQGLHNEQFF
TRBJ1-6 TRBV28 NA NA TGTGCCAGCAGTTCGGACTCGTTCAATTCACCCCTCCACTTT CASSSDSFNSPLHF
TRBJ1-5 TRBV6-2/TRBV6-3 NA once TGTGCCAGCAGTACAATCCAGGTCAACTATCAGCCCCAGCATTTT CASSTIQVNYQPQHF
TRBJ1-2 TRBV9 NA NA TGTGCCAGCAGCGTAAGCTGGACAGATGATGGCTACACCTTC CASSVSWTDDGYTF
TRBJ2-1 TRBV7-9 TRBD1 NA TGTGCCAGCAGCGCTCCGGGACAGCAAACCTACAATGAGCAGTTCTTC CASSAPGQQTYNEQFF
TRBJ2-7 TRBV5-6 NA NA TGTGCCAGCAGCTCTTACCGGGACACACACTACGAGCAGTACTTC CASSSYRDTHYEQYF
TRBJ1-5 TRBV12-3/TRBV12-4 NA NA TGTGCCAGCAGTTCGGGGAGGGAGCCCCAGCATTTT CASSSGREPQHF
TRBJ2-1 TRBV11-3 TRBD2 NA TGTGCCAGCAGCTTAAGCGGGGGGGGTTTTAATGAGCAGTTCTTC CASSLSGGGFNEQFF
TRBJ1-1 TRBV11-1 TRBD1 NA TGTGCCAGCAGCCGGACAGGGGCGGTGGTGGACACTGAAGCTTTCTTT CASSRTGAVVDTEAFF
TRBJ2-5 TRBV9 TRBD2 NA TGTGCCAGCAGCGTTAGCCTAGCGGGAGTGCGAGAGACCCAGTACTTC CASSVSLAGVRETQYF
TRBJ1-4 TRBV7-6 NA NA TGTGCCAGCAGCTCCCAATCAGGGTGGGCAACTAATGAAAAACTGTTTTTT CASSSQSGWATNEKLFF
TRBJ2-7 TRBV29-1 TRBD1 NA TGCAGCGTTGGTCGGGTCGTAAATACCGGGACAGGGTATTATGAGCAGTACTTC CSVGRVVNTGTGYYEQYF
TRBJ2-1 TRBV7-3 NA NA TGTGCCAGTGGGACCGGGGGAGGCGAGCAGTTCTTC CASGTGGGEQFF
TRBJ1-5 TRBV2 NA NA TGTGCCAGCAGTGGACAGGTCAATCAGCCCCAGCATTTT CASSGQVNQPQHF
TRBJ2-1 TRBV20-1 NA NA TGCAGTGCTAGAGATGGGCTAGCAAAGTTCTTC CSARDGLAKFF
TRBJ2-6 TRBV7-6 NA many TGTGCCAGCAGCTTAGAAGCGGCTGGGGCCAACGTCCTGACTTTC CASSLEAAGANVLTF
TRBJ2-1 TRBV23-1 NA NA TGCGCCAGCAGTCAATCGGGCAGGTACTACAATGAGCAGTTCTTC CASSQSGRYYNEQFF
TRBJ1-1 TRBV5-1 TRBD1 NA TGCGCCAGCAGCACCAGGACAGGGGATACTGAAGCTTTCTTT CASSTRTGDTEAFF
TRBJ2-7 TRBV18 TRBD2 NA TGTGCCAGCTCACCACCTCTAGCGGCGAGCTCCTACGAGCAGTACTTC CASSPPLAASSYEQYF
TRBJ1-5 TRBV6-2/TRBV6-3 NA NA TGTGCCAGCAGCACCCGTGGCGTGAGGGGCAATCAGCCCCAGCATTTT CASSTRGVRGNQPQHF
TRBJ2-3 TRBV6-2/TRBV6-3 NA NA TGTGCCAGCAGTTACTCGGGAGCGGCTAGCACAGATACGCAGTATTTT CASSYSGAASTDTQYF
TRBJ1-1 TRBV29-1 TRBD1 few TGCAGCGGGGATCCGACAGGGGATAACACTGAAGCTTTCTTT CSGDPTGDNTEAFF
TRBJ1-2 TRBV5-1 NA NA TGCGCCAGCAGCTTGGATGCCAGGGAAACCTATGGCTACACCTTC CASSLDARETYGYTF
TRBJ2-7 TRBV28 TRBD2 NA TGTGCCAGCAGTCGAGGACTAGGTCTAAGCTCCTACGAGCAGTACTTC CASSRGLGLSSYEQYF
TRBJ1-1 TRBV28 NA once TGTGCCAGCAGTACGGCAGGGATGAACACTGAAGCTTTCTTT CASSTAGMNTEAFF
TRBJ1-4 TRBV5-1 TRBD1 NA TGCGCCAGCAGATATGACAGGGGGCATGGTGAAAAACTGTTTTTT CASRYDRGHGEKLFF
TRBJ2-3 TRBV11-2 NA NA TGTGCCAGCAGCTCTGGTACAGGGAGGGCAGATACGCAGTATTTT CASSSGTGRADTQYF
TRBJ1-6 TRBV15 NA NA TGTGCCACCAGCAGAGATATTGAGAACAGGGAGAATAATTCACCCCTCCACTTT CATSRDIENRENNSPLHF
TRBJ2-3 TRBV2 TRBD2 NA TGTGCCAGCAGTGAAGCGACTAGCGAGGGTTCAGGGGCAGATACGCAGTATTTT CASSEATSEGSGADTQYF
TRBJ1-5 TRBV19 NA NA TGTGCCAGCACGCGGGGAAACAATCAGCCCCAGCATTTT CASTRGNNQPQHF
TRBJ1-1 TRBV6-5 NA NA TGTGCCAGCAGTTACTCGGGCAGGGCGACTGAAGCTTTCTTT CASSYSGRATEAFF
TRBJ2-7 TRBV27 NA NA TGTGCCAGCAGTTTAACAGGCCCCTACGAGCAGTACTTC CASSLTGPYEQYF